This T cell receptor beta chain was documented in a study of cytomegalovirus exposure and HLA in healthy donors. On this clone itself: What it binds is not known.

The PCR made use of 60 Vbeta and 13 Jbeta primers. Assay used: immunoSEQ multiplex PCR; TCRdb lists only in-frame clones, some missing. The sample lists 130,000 or so clones, approximately 82% occurring once. The CDR3 runs to 14 residues. V was shortened by 9 bases and J by 9 bases, with 21 bases between the two germline ends. CDR1 and CDR2 (germline): MNHNY, SVGAGI (reference sequence). Study observations and caveats: Rare TCR sequences predominated, though certain public TCRs were found in many donors. Likely technical artifact: a cluster of highly shared sequence variants.

The chain couples TRBV6-6 to TRBJ2-1, with a possible D match to TRBD1 (6 bases). This receptor was obtained from a man younger than 35 in good health and CMV-seropositive. Specimen: PBMCs. The CDR3 reads CASQNRAYLGEQFF. CDR3 coding DNA: TGTGCCAGTCAGAACAGGGCTTACTTAGGTGAGCAGTTCTTC.